Listed below are T cell receptor beta chains from one sample, sequenced in a study of T cell changes during pregnancy in multiple sclerosis. Sequencing was performed with immunoSEQ multiplex PCR; in TCRdb, only in-frame clones are kept and a portion is missing. The sample has about 72,000 clones; 91% are singletons. The sequenced sample was peripheral blood, obtained in the third trimester of pregnancy. Source of these receptors: a female donor in good health, enrolled as a control in a pregnancy study. The CDR3 runs from the conserved cysteine through the conserved F or W. Each record gives: clone size, J gene, D gene, V gene, CDR3 DNA, CDR3 protein. A D gene is named only where the DNA matches it firmly. Rows give clone size only sometimes, using once, few, many, or a class for an expanded clone.

. | TRBJ1-2 | . | TRBV25-1 | TGTGCCAGCAGTGATTCTGGGGCTCAGGCGGTCTATGGCTACACCTTC | CASSDSGAQAVYGYTF
. | TRBJ2-3 | TRBD2 | TRBV7-2 | TGTGCCAGCAGCCCAGCGACTAGCGCCCGCACAGATACGCAGTATTTT | CASSPATSARTDTQYF
. | TRBJ2-3 | TRBD2 | TRBV5-1 | TGCGCCAGCAGCTCCAAATACGGGACTAGCGGGAGTTACACAGATACGCAGTATTTT | CASSSKYGTSGSYTDTQYF
. | TRBJ2-3 | TRBD2 | TRBV30 | TGTGCCTGGAGACGGGGGGGGACAGATACGCAGTATTTT | CAWRRGGTDTQYF
. | TRBJ2-5 | TRBD1 | TRBV2 | TGTGCCACTGGGACAGCTATACAAGAGACCCAGTACTTC | CATGTAIQETQYF
. | TRBJ1-2 | TRBD1 | TRBV4-3 | TGCGCCAGCAGCCAAGCTGGGACAGGGAACTATGGCTACACCTTC | CASSQAGTGNYGYTF
few | TRBJ2-4 | . | TRBV18 | TGTGCCAGCTCACCACCCGAGAAAAACATTCAGTACTTC | CASSPPEKNIQYF
. | TRBJ1-2 | TRBD1 | TRBV19 | TGTGCCAGTAGTCTCGCCGGACAGGGCGATATCTATGGCTACACCTTC | CASSLAGQGDIYGYTF
. | TRBJ2-7 | . | TRBV7-9 | TGTGCCAGCAGCTTAAATGAGGGCCGGTGGCTGGGCGAGCAGTACTTC | CASSLNEGRWLGEQYF
once | TRBJ1-2 | . | TRBV18 | TGTGCCAGCTCACCAGCTGTGCGACAGACTTATGGCTACACCTTC | CASSPAVRQTYGYTF
. | TRBJ1-1 | . | TRBV6-1 | TGTGCCAGCAGTGACTGGAGGAAGAACACTGAAGCTTTCTTT | CASSDWRKNTEAFF
. | TRBJ2-7 | . | TRBV6-1 | TGTGCCAGCAGTGAGGACATTTCAAGCTCCTACGAGCAGTACTTC | CASSEDISSSYEQYF
. | TRBJ1-3 | TRBD1 | TRBV5-1 | TGCGCCAGCAGCTTTTTGGAAACAGGGGGAGCTGCAGGAAACACCATATATTTT | CASSFLETGGAAGNTIYF
. | TRBJ2-1 | TRBD2 | TRBV5-4 | TGTGCCAGCAGCCAGGGACTAGCGGGGACTAATGAGCAGTTCTTC | CASSQGLAGTNEQFF
. | TRBJ1-2 | . | TRBV4-2 | TGTGCCAGCAGCCAAGCCGGAGGGTCCCGCTATGGCTACACCTTC | CASSQAGGSRYGYTF
. | TRBJ2-7 | . | TRBV9 | TGTGCCAGCAGCCCATCCGTGGGCGCCTACGAGCAGTACTTC | CASSPSVGAYEQYF
. | TRBJ2-7 | . | TRBV13 | TGTGCCAGCAGCCCCGGGGAGCTACGAGAGCAGTACTTC | CASSPGELREQYF
. | TRBJ1-2 | . | TRBV6-1 | TGTGCCAGCAGTGGCAGGGATACGATCTATGGCTACACCTTC | CASSGRDTIYGYTF
. | TRBJ2-7 | TRBD2 | TRBV7-2 | TGTGCCAGCAGCGCCTCTTCTAGCGGGAGGGCAAGGACGGAGCAGTACTTC | CASSASSSGRARTEQYF
. | TRBJ2-1 | . | TRBV12-5 | TGTGCTAGTGGTTTGGTTGGGAGATACAATGAGCAGTTCTTC | CASGLVGRYNEQFF
. | TRBJ2-7 | TRBD1 | TRBV5-8 | TGTGCCAGCAGCTTGGCAGGGACAGGGATTTACGAGCAGTACTTC | CASSLAGTGIYEQYF
. | TRBJ1-2 | TRBD1 | TRBV6-5 | TGTGCCAGCAGTATCTCCGGGACAGGGGGAGGCTACACCTTC | CASSISGTGGGYTF
. | TRBJ2-7 | TRBD2 | TRBV7-2 | TGTGCCAGCAGCCCCCCGGTTAGCGGGGGATACCTACGCCTATACTACTTC | CASSPPVSGGYLRLYYF
. | TRBJ1-5 | TRBD1 | TRBV30 | TGTGCCTGGAGTGTAAAGGGGGCAGGGGGACAGCCCCAGCATTTT | CAWSVKGAGGQPQHF
. | TRBJ2-5 | TRBD2 | TRBV7-2 | TGTGCCAGCAGCCCGGGACTAGCGGGGGGATGGGAGACCCAGTACTTC | CASSPGLAGGWETQYF
. | TRBJ2-7 | . | TRBV9 | TGTGCCAGCAGCGTAGGAGGAGGGGGGGACGAGCAGTACTTC | CASSVGGGGDEQYF
once | TRBJ2-2 | TRBD2 | TRBV7-9 | TGTGCCAGCAGCTGGACTAGCGGCAACACCGGGGAGCTGTTTTTT | CASSWTSGNTGELFF
. | TRBJ2-1 | TRBD2 | TRBV4-1 | TGCGCCACCAGGACTAGCGGGGGCAATGAGCAGTTCTTC | CATRTSGGNEQFF
. | TRBJ2-7 | TRBD2 | TRBV7-9 | TGTGCCAGCAGCTACCCCGGACTAGCCTACGAGCAGTACTTC | CASSYPGLAYEQYF
. | TRBJ1-3 | TRBD1 | TRBV19 | TGTGCCAGTAGTCCCCGGCAGGGGGACACCATATATTTT | CASSPRQGDTIYF
. | TRBJ1-1 | . | TRBV27 | TGTGCCAGCAGTTACCGGGACATTATGGTCGCTGAAGCTTTCTTT | CASSYRDIMVAEAFF
. | TRBJ2-7 | TRBD2 | TRBV25-1 | TGTGCCAGCAGTGAATGGCTAGCGGGCAGCTCCTACGAGCAGTACTTC | CASSEWLAGSSYEQYF
. | TRBJ1-1 | . | TRBV6-5 | TGTGCCAGCAGCCGGGGACATCCGAACACTGAAGCTTTCTTT | CASSRGHPNTEAFF
. | TRBJ2-7 | . | TRBV20-1 | TGCAGCCGGTCATCCGAGAACGAGCAGTACTTC | CSRSSENEQYF
few | TRBJ1-5 | . | TRBV10-2 | TGCGCCAGCGGAGAAAATCAGCCCCAGCATTTT | CASGENQPQHF
once | TRBJ2-5 | . | TRBV18 | TGTGCCAGCTCACCACTCTTGGGGGCAGGAGAGACCCAGTACTTC | CASSPLLGAGETQYF
. | TRBJ1-1 | . | TRBV28 | TGTGCCAGCAGTTTATTTACAGGGCCAACGAACACTGAAGCTTTCTTT | CASSLFTGPTNTEAFF
once | TRBJ2-5 | TRBD2 | TRBV19 | TGTGCCAGCCGGGAGGGGACTAGCGGGAGGGATCATGAGGAGACCCAGTACTTC | CASREGTSGRDHEETQYF
. | TRBJ2-5 | TRBD2 | TRBV6-5 | TGTGCCACAGGGAGGCTAGCGGGTGGAGAGACCCAGTACTTC | CATGRLAGGETQYF
. | TRBJ1-1 | TRBD1 | TRBV6-5 | TGTGCCAGCAGTCCCGGGACAGGAATGAACACTGAAGCTTTCTTT | CASSPGTGMNTEAFF
. | TRBJ2-3 | . | TRBV4-2 | TGTGCCAGCAGCCAAGAGAGGGCTCGCACAGATACGCAGTATTTT | CASSQERARTDTQYF
. | TRBJ2-7 | . | TRBV15 | TGTGCCTCTGGAGAGGGTCCCTACGAGCAGTACTTC | CASGEGPYEQYF
. | TRBJ1-3 | . | TRBV7-2 | TGTGCCAGCAGCTTTTTGGTAACTCCTGGAAACACCATATATTTT | CASSFLVTPGNTIYF
. | TRBJ1-2 | . | TRBV19 | TGTGCCAGTAGTACGGAAAGGACAGTGACTTATTCCTATGGCTACACCTTC | CASSTERTVTYSYGYTF
. | TRBJ1-5 | . | TRBV28 | TGTGCCAGCAGTTTATCAGGTAATCAGCCCCAGCATTTT | CASSLSGNQPQHF
. | TRBJ2-1 | TRBD1 | TRBV19 | TGTGCCAGTAGGGAGGACAGGGTCAGCAATGAGCAGTTCTTC | CASREDRVSNEQFF
once | TRBJ1-6 | . | TRBV6-1 | TGTGCCAGCCTCAGGGATGTAAGCTATAATTCACCCCTCCACTTT | CASLRDVSYNSPLHF
. | TRBJ1-2 | TRBD1 | TRBV30 | TGTGCCAGGACAGGGGGCAATGATGGCTACACCTTC | CARTGGNDGYTF
. | TRBJ1-2 | . | TRBV7-2 | TGTGCCAGCAGCTTCGGGCAGGGGACGAGTGGCTACACCTTC | CASSFGQGTSGYTF
. | TRBJ2-7 | . | TRBV6-6 | TGTGCCAGCAGTCGGACAAATACCTACGAGCAGTACTTC | CASSRTNTYEQYF
. | TRBJ1-6 | . | TRBV5-1 | TGCGCCAGCAGCTTGGACGGGTCCCATTCACCCCTCCACTTT | CASSLDGSHSPLHF
. | TRBJ2-1 | . | TRBV5-4 | TGTGCCAGCAGCTTGGAAGGCGGAACCTACAATGAGCAGTTCTTC | CASSLEGGTYNEQFF
. | TRBJ2-1 | TRBD1 | TRBV27 | TGTGCCAGCAGTCCAACCGGACAGGGGAATAACAATGAGCAGTTCTTC | CASSPTGQGNNNEQFF
. | TRBJ2-6 | . | TRBV5-6 | TGTGCCAGCAGCTTGGAGAGGACAGCCACCCCTCTGGGGGCCAACGTCCTGACTTTC | CASSLERTATPLGANVLTF
. | TRBJ2-7 | TRBD2 | TRBV27 | TGTGCCAGCAGTCCTGCCGGACTAGGCGAGCAGTACTTC | CASSPAGLGEQYF
. | TRBJ2-2 | TRBD1 | TRBV5-7 | TGTGCCAGCAGCTTGGGGGACAGAAAAAACACCGGGGAGCTGTTTTTT | CASSLGDRKNTGELFF
. | TRBJ1-1 | TRBD1 | TRBV7-9 | TGTGCCAGCAGCTTAGGATTAACAGGGGGCATGAGAACTGAAGCTTTCTTT | CASSLGLTGGMRTEAFF
. | TRBJ2-1 | . | TRBV5-1 | TGCGCCAGCACCGTGGGACGGGGGAGCTCCTACAATGAGCAGTTCTTC | CASTVGRGSSYNEQFF
. | TRBJ2-6 | . | TRBV7-9 | TGTGCCAGCAGCCGCAGGGTTCTGAGGGGGGCCAACGTCCTGACTTTC | CASSRRVLRGANVLTF
once | TRBJ2-7 | TRBD1 | TRBV23-1 | TGCGCCAGCAGTCACCCCAACACAGGGGACGAGCAGTACTTC | CASSHPNTGDEQYF